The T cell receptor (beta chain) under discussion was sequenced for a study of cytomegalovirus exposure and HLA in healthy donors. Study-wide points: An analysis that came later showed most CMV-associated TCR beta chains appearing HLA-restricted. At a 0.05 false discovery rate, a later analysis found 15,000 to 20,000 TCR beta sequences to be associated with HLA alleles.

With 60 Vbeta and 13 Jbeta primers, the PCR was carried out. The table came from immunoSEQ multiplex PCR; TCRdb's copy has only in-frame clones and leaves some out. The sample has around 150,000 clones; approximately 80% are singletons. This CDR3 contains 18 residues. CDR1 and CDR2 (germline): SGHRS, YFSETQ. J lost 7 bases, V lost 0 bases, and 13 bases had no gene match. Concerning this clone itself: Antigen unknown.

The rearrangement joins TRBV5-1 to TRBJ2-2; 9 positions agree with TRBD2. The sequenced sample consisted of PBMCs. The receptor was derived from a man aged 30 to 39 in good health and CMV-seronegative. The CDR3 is CASSLEPILAGVDGELFF. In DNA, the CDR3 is TGCGCCAGCAGCTTGGAACCCATTTTAGCGGGAGTGGACGGGGAGCTGTTTTTT.